Following are 28 T cell receptor beta chains from one sample sequenced in a study of cytomegalovirus exposure and HLA in healthy donors. Vbeta (60) and Jbeta (13) primers were used in the PCR. TCRdb's table, derived via immunoSEQ multiplex PCR, lists solely in-frame clones and lacks some. The sample contains about 280,000 clones, about 90% of which appear only once. The sample was PBMCs. Receptors originate from a woman between 18 and 29 years old in good health and CMV-seronegative.

The chain's CDR3 is CASSLGVGGLYNEQFF. The CDR3, as DNA: TGCGCCAGCAGCTTGGGGGTCGGGGGACTCTACAATGAGCAGTTCTTC. The chain couples TRBV5-1 to TRBJ2-1, with D possibly being TRBD2 (6 bases). CDR3 size: 16 residues. The V end lost 0 bases, the J end lost 3 bases, and 13 bases lay between the germline ends. Looked up from germline, CDR1 is SGHRS and CDR2 is YFSETQ.

J is TRBJ2-6 and V is TRBV5-6; D unresolved. The CDR3 spans 17 residues. Germline V CDR1 and CDR2: SGHDT, YYEEEE. Trimming removed 1 base at V and 0 bases at J, with 11 bases between. CDR3: CASSLLSISSGANVLTF. The CDR3 region has the DNA TGTGCCAGCAGCTTGTTGTCCATTAGCTCTGGGGCCAACGTCCTGACTTTC.

This clone was observed once. J is TRBJ1-2 and V is TRBV6-6; D may be TRBD1 (5 bases). Trimming shortened V by 2 bases and J by 13 bases, and 11 bases separated the two germline ends. Germline-derived CDR1 and CDR2 are MNHNY and SVGAGI (reference sequence). This CDR3 spans 11 amino acids. The CDR3 coding sequence is TGTGCCAGCAGTTACGGGGGGTTGATCACCTTC. It encodes CASSYGGLITF.

V usage is TRBV28 and J usage is TRBJ2-3; 11 nucleotides agree with TRBD2. CDR1 and CDR2 (germline): MDHEN, SYDVKM. The CDR3 runs 19 residues. The trim removed 5 bases at V and 6 bases at J, leaving 19 bases unmatched. CDR3 region: CASSQYGIGSGGDDDTQYF. The CDR3 region has the DNA TGTGCCAGCAGTCAATATGGTATCGGTAGCGGGGGGGACGACGATACGCAGTATTTT.

The chain joins TRBV27 to TRBJ1-5; 7 nucleotides match TRBD1. The CDR3 spans 16 residues. The J segment lost 2 bases and the V segment lost 4 bases, leaving 8 bases of the junction unmatched. Germline V gives CDR1 MNHEY, CDR2 SMNVEV (reference sequence). For the CDR3, the DNA is TGTGCCAGCAGTTCCGACCCAGGGGGAGGCAATCAGCCCCAGCATTTT. This sequence encodes CASSSDPGGGNQPQHF.

In DNA, the CDR3 is TGTGCCAGCAGCTTAGGCAGGACTAATGAAAAACTGTTTTTT. Translating it yields CASSLGRTNEKLFF. The chain has TRBV7-8 and TRBJ1-4; D is unclear. Looked up from germline, CDR1 is SGHVS and CDR2 is FQNEAQ. Trimming stripped 1 base from V and 2 bases from J, with 5 bases between. This CDR3 contains 14 residues.

The chain has TRBV28 and TRBJ2-3; the match to TRBD2 covers 12 bases. The CDR3 spans 15 residues. Trimming took 5 bases from V and 2 from J; bases not matched to a gene: 2. From germline, CDR1 is MDHEN and CDR2 SYDVKM. The CDR3 DNA sequence: TGTGCCAGCAGTACTAGCGGGGGGTACACAGATACGCAGTATTTT. Translated, it gives CASSTSGGYTDTQYF.

Note on this clone: Distinct nucleotide sequences in the sample also encode this CDR3. This chain joins TRBV5-6 and TRBJ1-2, with D unresolved. The germline gives CDR1 SGHDT, CDR2 YYEEEE. There are 13 residues in the CDR3. V was trimmed by 1 base and J by 0 bases, leaving 4 bases between them. CDR3 amino acids: CASSLTANYGYTF. The CDR3 region has the DNA TGTGCCAGCAGCTTGACAGCTAACTATGGCTACACCTTC.

The chain joins TRBV7-6 to TRBJ2-5, with D unclear. Germline V CDR1 and CDR2: SGHVS, FNYEAQ. CDR3 length: 14 residues. V was pared by 5 bases and J by 2 bases, with 12 bases between. For the CDR3, the DNA is TGTGCCAGCAGCCCCCGTGAAGCACAAGAGACCCAGTACTTC. Encoded protein: CASSPREAQETQYF.

The chain couples TRBV18 to TRBJ2-5; a possible D gene is TRBD1 (5 bases). Germline values: CDR1 KGHSH, CDR2 LQKENI. V was shortened by 3 bases and J by 4 bases, with 15 bases between the two germline ends. The CDR3 has 15 residues. CDR3 coding DNA: TGTGCCAGCTCACCCCAGGGCCCGGTCAGAGAGACCCAGTACTTC. The encoded protein is CASSPQGPVRETQYF.

The table lists this clone with a count of one. This sequence joins TRBV29-1 and TRBJ1-2; a weak D match, TRBD1 (5 bases). V gave up 7 bases and J gave up 2 bases, with 14 bases separating them. CDR1 is SQVTM and CDR2 is ANQGSEA in the germline V gene. This CDR3 spans 13 amino acids. The CDR3 here is CSAVRGSNYGYTF. For the CDR3, the DNA is TGCAGCGCTGTAAGGGGATCCAACTATGGCTACACCTTC.

The sample holds one count of this clone. The rearrangement uses TRBV18 and TRBJ2-7; D perhaps matches TRBD1 (6 bases). V shed 3 bases and J shed 2 bases, with 20 bases lying between them. The CDR3 runs to 17 residues. Germline loops: CDR1 KGHSH, CDR2 LQKENI. CDR3 residues: CASSPDPYRELPYEQYF. The CDR3 DNA reads as TGTGCCAGCTCACCGGACCCTTACAGGGAACTTCCCTACGAGCAGTACTTC.

This clone was seen a single time. The chain is built from TRBV4-1 and TRBJ2-5, with D perhaps matching TRBD2 (6 bases). The V end was cut by 0 bases, the J end by 3 bases, with 11 bases between. CDR1 is MGHRA, CDR2 YSYEKL, per germline. CDR3 length: 15 amino acids. The CDR3 is CASSQDGGDKETQYF. DNA of the CDR3: TGCGCCAGCAGCCAAGACGGGGGTGACAAAGAGACCCAGTACTTC.

The chain links TRBV30 to TRBJ2-4, with D perhaps matching TRBD1 (6 bases). V lost 3 bases, J lost 9 bases, and 15 bases lay in between. Germline V gene sequence: CDR1 GTSNPN, CDR2 SVGIG (reference sequence). The CDR3 has 13 amino acids. This chain's CDR3 is CAWRGAAAGIQYF. The CDR3 bases are TGTGCCTGGAGGGGGGCGGCGGCGGGCATTCAGTACTTC.

The chain uses TRBV5-1 and TRBJ2-2; TRBD1 agrees at 7 bases. The trim removed 2 bases at V and 3 bases at J, leaving 1 base unmatched. This CDR3 contains 14 residues. Germline V lookup: CDR1 SGHRS, CDR2 YFSETQ. As DNA, the CDR3 is TGCGCCAGCAGCTTCCAGGGGGACACCGGGGAGCTGTTTTTT. Protein: CASSFQGDTGELFF.

The CDR3 loop reads CAISVRTADYGYTF. DNA for the CDR3: TGTGCCATCAGTGTCCGGACAGCCGACTATGGCTACACCTTC. The V gene is TRBV10-3, the J gene TRBJ1-2; TRBD1 is a possible D gene (6 bases). Per the germline V gene, CDR1 is ENHRY and CDR2 is SYGVKD. This CDR3 comprises 14 residues. V lost 4 bases, J lost 3 bases, and 12 bases lay in between.

V is TRBV5-4 and J is TRBJ2-3; D gene ambiguous. V was clipped by 0 bases and J by 4 bases, with 3 bases between them. CDR3 length: 12 residues. Looked up from germline, CDR1 is SGHNT and CDR2 is YYREEE (reference sequence). Here the CDR3 DNA reads TGTGCCAGCAGCTTGGTATCAGATACGCAGTATTTT. This translates into CASSLVSDTQYF.

The CDR3 coding sequence is TGTGCCTGGAGTGGAGGTTTCGGGGCCAACGTCCTGACTTTC. Amino acids: CAWSGGFGANVLTF. This rearrangement joins TRBV30 to TRBJ2-6, with D hard to call. Germline CDR1 GTSNPN, CDR2 SVGIG (reference sequence). This CDR3 region has 14 residues. V lost 1 base to trimming and J lost 4 bases, with 8 bases between them. Supplemented by reference TRBV30 and TRBJ2-6, the full variable domain reads SQTIHQWPATLVQPVGSPLSLECTVEGTSNPNLYWYRQAAGRGLQLLFYSVGIGQISSEVPQNLSASRPQDRQFILSSKKLLLSDSGFYLCAWSGGFGANVLTFGAGSRLTVL.

This clone was recorded once. The chain links TRBV7-3 to TRBJ2-5; 14 bases fit TRBD2. CDR3 length: 15 residues. The J segment lost 4 bases and the V segment lost 4 bases, leaving 2 bases of the junction unmatched. CDR1 is SGHTA and CDR2 is FQGTGA in the germline V gene. The CDR3 is CASSSGLAGAETQYF. As DNA, the CDR3 is TGTGCCAGCAGCTCGGGACTAGCGGGGGCAGAGACCCAGTACTTC.

The chain links TRBV5-1 to TRBJ2-3, with 12 bases aligning to TRBD2. The germline gives CDR1 SGHRS, CDR2 YFSETQ. The length of the CDR3 is 17 residues. Trimming cost V 0 bases and J 5 bases; bases outside gene matches: 7. This CDR3 reads CASSLAPSGGAKDTQYF. Here the CDR3 DNA reads TGCGCCAGCAGCTTGGCACCTAGCGGGGGGGCAAAAGATACGCAGTATTTT.

This chain joins TRBV5-6 and TRBJ1-1, with D possibly TRBD1 on 5 matching bases. V was trimmed by 3 bases and J by 2 bases, leaving 17 bases between them. This CDR3 is built from 16 residues. Per the germline V gene, CDR1 is SGHDT and CDR2 is YYEEEE. The CDR3 spells CASSWGTLGGNTEAFF. CDR3 in DNA: TGTGCCAGCAGCTGGGGGACCTTGGGGGGTAACACTGAAGCTTTCTTT.

The V gene is TRBV9, the J gene TRBJ1-2, with D perhaps TRBD1 (6 bases). V dropped 0 bases and J dropped 4 bases, with 10 bases sitting between them. From germline, CDR1 is SGDLS and CDR2 YYNGEE. This CDR3 is built from 14 residues. The chain's CDR3 is CASSVEGGSYGYTF. DNA of the CDR3: TGTGCCAGCAGCGTAGAAGGGGGTAGCTATGGCTACACCTTC.

The chain employs TRBV4-1 and TRBJ2-2, with 14 bases matching TRBD2. The V gene end was trimmed by 1 base and the J gene end by 4 bases; junction bases not matched to a gene: 11. The CDR3 length is 20 residues. Germline values: CDR1 MGHRA, CDR2 YSYEKL. The CDR3 spells CASSQGPTSGGAGGTGELFF. The CDR3 DNA reads TGCGCCAGCAGCCAAGGTCCGACTAGCGGGGGGGCCGGGGGCACCGGGGAGCTGTTTTTT.

The chain carries TRBV5-1 and TRBJ1-1, with D tentatively TRBD1 (6 bases). V lost 4 bases, J lost 4 bases, and 11 bases lay in between. CDR1 and CDR2 from the germline V gene are SGHRS and YFSETQ. The CDR3 length is 13 residues. The CDR3 DNA reads TGCGCCAGCAGCGTACAGGGCGGCACTGAAGCTTTCTTT. Translated: CASSVQGGTEAFF. The full variable domain, completed using reference TRBV5-1 and TRBJ1-1, is KAGVTQTPRYLIKTRGQQVTLSCSPISGHRSVSWYQQTPGQGLQFLFEYFSETQRNKGNFPGRFSGRQFSNSRSEMNVSTLELGDSALYLCASSVQGGTEAFFGQGTRLTVV.

The V and J genes are TRBV27 and TRBJ2-4, with 8 bases that match TRBD1. V gave up 4 bases and J gave up 4 bases; unmatched junction bases: 6. The CDR3 runs to 15 residues. CDR1 and CDR2 (germline): MNHEY, SMNVEV (reference sequence). CDR3 residues: CASSSDRGWKNIQYF. CDR3 bases: TGTGCCAGCAGTTCCGACAGGGGTTGGAAAAACATTCAGTACTTC.

A word on this clone: Other DNA variants within this sample encode the same CDR3. J is TRBJ2-7 and V is TRBV5-4, with 11 bases aligning to TRBD2. From germline, CDR1 is SGHNT and CDR2 YYREEE (reference sequence). The CDR3 runs 14 residues. The V and J ends lost 4 bases and 2 bases, in that order; junction bases with no gene match: 2. CDR3 protein: CASSLAGGTYEQYF. The CDR3 DNA reads TGTGCCAGCAGCCTAGCGGGGGGTACCTACGAGCAGTACTTC.

The chain combines TRBV18 with TRBJ2-7; 7 bases align to TRBD2. The CDR3 spans 14 residues. Per the germline V gene, CDR1 is KGHSH and CDR2 is LQKENI. V shed 3 bases, J shed 5 bases, and the junction held 7 bases outside the gene matches. The CDR3 reads CASSPGGANNEQYF. CDR3 nucleotides: TGTGCCAGCTCACCGGGAGGGGCAAATAACGAGCAGTACTTC.

The V and J genes are TRBV6-1 and TRBJ2-7; TRBD1 aligns across 7 bases. The CDR3 has 14 amino acids. Losses at the gene ends were 9 bases for V and 5 bases for J; bases not matched to a gene: 13. CDR1 is MNHNS, CDR2 SASEGT, per germline. CDR3 residues: CASYLPGQKDEQYF. The CDR3 DNA sequence: TGTGCCAGTTACCTCCCGGGACAGAAGGACGAGCAGTACTTC.